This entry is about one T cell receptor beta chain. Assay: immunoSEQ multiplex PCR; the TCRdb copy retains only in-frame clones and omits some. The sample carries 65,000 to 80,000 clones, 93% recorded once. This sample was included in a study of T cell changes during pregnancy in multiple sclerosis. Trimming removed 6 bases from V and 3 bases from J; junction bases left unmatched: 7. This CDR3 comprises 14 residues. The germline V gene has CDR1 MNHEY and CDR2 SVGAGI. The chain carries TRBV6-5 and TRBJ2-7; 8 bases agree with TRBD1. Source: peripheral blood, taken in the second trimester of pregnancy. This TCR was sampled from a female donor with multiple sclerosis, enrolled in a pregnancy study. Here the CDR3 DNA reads TGTGCCAGCAGACTGGGACAGGCATTCTACGAGCAGTACTTC. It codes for CASRLGQAFYEQYF.